The clone carrying this T cell receptor beta chain was observed a single time. Its antigen is undetermined. The germline gives CDR1 SGHTA, CDR2 FQGNSA. The germline V and J ends were trimmed by 7 bases and 4 bases, with 20 bases remaining between them. The length of the CDR3 is 15 residues. The entry originates in a study of cytomegalovirus exposure and HLA in healthy donors. The PCR ran on 60 Vbeta and 13 Jbeta primers. Here immunoSEQ multiplex PCR was the method, and the copy in TCRdb shows in-frame clones only, minus some. The sample has around 140,000 clones, less than 80% seen once. Regarding the study as a whole: Researchers left out some V segments, among them TRBV6-2 and TRBV6-3, as indistinguishable.

The rearrangement links TRBV7-2 to TRBJ2-7, with a tentative D call TRBD2 (6 bases). The origin of this receptor is a man aged 45-65 years in good health and CMV-seropositive. What was sequenced was PBMCs. DNA of the CDR3: TGTGCCAGCACCGACCTAGGAGGGAGGCCATACGAGCAGTACTTC. As protein: CASTDLGGRPYEQYF.